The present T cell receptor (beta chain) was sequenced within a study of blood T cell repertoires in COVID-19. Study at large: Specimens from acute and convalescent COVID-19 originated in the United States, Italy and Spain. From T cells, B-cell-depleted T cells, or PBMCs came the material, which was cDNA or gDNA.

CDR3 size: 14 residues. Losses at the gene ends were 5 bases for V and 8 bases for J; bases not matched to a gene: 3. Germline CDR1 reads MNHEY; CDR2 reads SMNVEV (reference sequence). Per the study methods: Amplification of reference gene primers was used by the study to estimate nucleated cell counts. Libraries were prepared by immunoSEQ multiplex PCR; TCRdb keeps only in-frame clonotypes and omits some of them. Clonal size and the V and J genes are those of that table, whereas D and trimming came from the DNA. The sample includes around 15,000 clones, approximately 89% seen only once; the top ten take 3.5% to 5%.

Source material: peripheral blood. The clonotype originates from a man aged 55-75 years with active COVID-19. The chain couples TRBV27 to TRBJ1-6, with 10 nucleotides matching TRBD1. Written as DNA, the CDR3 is TGTGCCAGCAGTCCTGACAGGGGGCATTCACCCCTCCACTTT. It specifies CASSPDRGHSPLHF.